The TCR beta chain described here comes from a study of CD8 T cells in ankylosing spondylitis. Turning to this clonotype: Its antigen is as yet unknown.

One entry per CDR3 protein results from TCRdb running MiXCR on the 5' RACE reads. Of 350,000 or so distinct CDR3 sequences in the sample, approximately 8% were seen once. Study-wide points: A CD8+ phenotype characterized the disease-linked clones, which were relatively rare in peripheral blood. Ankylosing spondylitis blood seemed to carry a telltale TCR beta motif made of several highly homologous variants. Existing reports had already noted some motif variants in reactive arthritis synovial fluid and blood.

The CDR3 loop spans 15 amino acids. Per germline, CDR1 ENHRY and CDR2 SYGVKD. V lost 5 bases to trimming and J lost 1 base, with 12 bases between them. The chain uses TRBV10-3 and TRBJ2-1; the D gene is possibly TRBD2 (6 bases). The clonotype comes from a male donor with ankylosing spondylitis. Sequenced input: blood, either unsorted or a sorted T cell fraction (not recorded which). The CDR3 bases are TGTGCCATCAGTCCCGGGACTGTTTCCTACAATGAGCAGTTCTTC. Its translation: CAISPGTVSYNEQFF.